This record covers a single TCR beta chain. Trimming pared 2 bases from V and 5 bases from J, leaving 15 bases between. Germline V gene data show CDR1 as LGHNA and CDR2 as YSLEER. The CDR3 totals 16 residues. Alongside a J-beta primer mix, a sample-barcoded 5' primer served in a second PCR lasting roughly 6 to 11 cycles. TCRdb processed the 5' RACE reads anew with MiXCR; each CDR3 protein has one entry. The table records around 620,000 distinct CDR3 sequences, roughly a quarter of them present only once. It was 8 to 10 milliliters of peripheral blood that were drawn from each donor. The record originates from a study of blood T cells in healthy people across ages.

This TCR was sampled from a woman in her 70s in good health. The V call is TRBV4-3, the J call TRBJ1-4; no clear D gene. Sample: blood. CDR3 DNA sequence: TGCGCCAGCAGCCAACGGGCCCCGGTTTCAAATGAAAAACTGTTTTTT. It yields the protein CASSQRAPVSNEKLFF.